This TCR beta chain was identified in a study of OX40 agonist ivuxolimab in advanced cancers. Study at large: Each patient was given ivuxolimab into a vein every 2 weeks, at 0.01 to 10 mg/kg. Cancers in dose escalation were hepatocellular, melanoma, renal cell and head and neck. Study-level results: Doses of 0.1 to 3.0 mg/kg were accompanied by clonal expansion of CD4+ and CD8+ blood T cells by week 6. Expanded peripheral T-cell antigen specificity went undetermined.

With 4 bases removed from V and 2 bases from J, the gap between germline ends came to 15 bases. This CDR3 comprises 15 residues. The germline CDR1 and CDR2 sequences are MDHEN and SYDVKM. Concerning this clone itself: The antigen remains undetermined.

Some clones are missing from TCRdb's copy, which holds only in-frame ones; the method was immunoSEQ multiplex PCR. Among tens of thousands of clones, more than 80% were seen once, and the ten largest hold around 8.2%. The source of this sequence is an adult with an advanced solid tumor such as melanoma, head and neck, liver or kidney cancer. The gene calls are TRBV28 and TRBJ2-7; D is possibly TRBD2 (5 bases). The sequencing here drew on CD4+ or CD8+ T cells sorted from blood, taken in a trial of the OX40 agonist ivuxolimab. CDR3 nucleotides: TGTGCCAGCAGTTCGATATATCCGGGAACCTACGAGCAGTACTTC. Protein: CASSSIYPGTYEQYF. Combining the CDR3 with reference TRBV28 and TRBJ2-7 gives the whole variable domain DVKVTQSSRYLVKRTGEKVFLECVQDMDHENMFWYRQDPGLGLRLIYFSYDVKMKEKGDIPEGYSVSREKKERFSLILESASTNQTSMYLCASSSIYPGTYEQYFGPGTRLTVT.